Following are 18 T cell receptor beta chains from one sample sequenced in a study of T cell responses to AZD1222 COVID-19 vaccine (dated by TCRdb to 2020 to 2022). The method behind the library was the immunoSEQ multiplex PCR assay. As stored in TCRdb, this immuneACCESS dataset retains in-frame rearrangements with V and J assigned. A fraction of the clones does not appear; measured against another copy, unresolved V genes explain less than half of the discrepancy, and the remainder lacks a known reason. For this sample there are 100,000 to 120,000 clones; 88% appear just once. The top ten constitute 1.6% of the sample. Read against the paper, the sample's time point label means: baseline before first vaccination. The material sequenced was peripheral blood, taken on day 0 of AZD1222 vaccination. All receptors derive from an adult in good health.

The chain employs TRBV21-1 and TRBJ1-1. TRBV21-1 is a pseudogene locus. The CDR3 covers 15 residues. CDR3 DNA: TGTGCCAGCAGCAAAGATTGCTGGGGGAACACTGAAGCTTTCTTT. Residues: CASSKDCWGNTEAFF.

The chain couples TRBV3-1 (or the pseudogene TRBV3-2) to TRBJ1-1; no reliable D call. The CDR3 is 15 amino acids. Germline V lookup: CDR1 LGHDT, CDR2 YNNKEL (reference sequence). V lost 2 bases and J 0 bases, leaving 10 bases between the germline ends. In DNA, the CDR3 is TGTGCCAGCAGCCAATTCTCGGGTTTGAACACTGAAGCTTTCTTT. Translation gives CASSQFSGLNTEAFF.

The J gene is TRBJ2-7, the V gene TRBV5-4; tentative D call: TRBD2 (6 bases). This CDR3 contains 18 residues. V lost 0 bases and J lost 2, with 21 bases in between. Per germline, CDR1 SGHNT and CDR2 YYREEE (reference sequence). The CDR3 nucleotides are TGTGCCAGCAGCTTGGGACGACTTTCGGCTAGCGTTGCCTACGAGCAGTACTTC. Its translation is CASSLGRLSASVAYEQYF.

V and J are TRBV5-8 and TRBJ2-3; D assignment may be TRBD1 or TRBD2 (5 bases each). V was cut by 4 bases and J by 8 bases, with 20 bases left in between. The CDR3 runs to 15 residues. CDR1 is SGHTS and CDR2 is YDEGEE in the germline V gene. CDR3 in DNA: TGTGCCAGCAGCCGTGGGAGAGGGGCCCTCGGTACGCAGTATTTT. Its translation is CASSRGRGALGTQYF.

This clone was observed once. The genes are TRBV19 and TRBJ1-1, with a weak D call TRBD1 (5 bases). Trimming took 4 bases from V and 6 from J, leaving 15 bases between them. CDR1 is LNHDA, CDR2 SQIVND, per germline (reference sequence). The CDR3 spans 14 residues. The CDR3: CASSTWGGRSEAFF. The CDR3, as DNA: TGTGCCAGTAGTACCTGGGGGGGACGGTCTGAAGCTTTCTTT. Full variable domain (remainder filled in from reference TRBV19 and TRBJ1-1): DGGITQSPKYLFRKEGQNVTLSCEQNLNHDAMYWYRQDPGQGLRLIYYSQIVNDFQKGDIAEGYSVSREKKESFPLTVTSAQKNPTAFYLCASSTWGGRSEAFFGQGTRLTVV.

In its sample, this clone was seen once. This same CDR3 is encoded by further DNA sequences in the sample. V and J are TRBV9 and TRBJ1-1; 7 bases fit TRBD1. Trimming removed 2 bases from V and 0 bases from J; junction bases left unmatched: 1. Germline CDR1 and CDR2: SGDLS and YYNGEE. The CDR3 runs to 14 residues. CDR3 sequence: CASSVGQLNTEAFF. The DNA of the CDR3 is TGTGCCAGCAGCGTGGGACAGTTGAACACTGAAGCTTTCTTT.

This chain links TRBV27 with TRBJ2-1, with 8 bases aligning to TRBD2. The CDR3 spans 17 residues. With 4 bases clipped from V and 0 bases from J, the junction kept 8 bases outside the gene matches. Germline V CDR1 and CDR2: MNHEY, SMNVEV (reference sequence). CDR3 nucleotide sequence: TGTGCCAGCAGTTCCAGGACTAGCCCGAGCTCCTACAATGAGCAGTTCTTC. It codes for CASSSRTSPSSYNEQFF.

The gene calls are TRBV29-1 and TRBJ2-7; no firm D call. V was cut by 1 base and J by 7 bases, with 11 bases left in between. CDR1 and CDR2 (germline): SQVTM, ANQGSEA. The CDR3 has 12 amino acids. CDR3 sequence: CSVEGSVGEQYF. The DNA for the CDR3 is TGCAGCGTTGAAGGGTCGGTAGGGGAGCAGTACTTC.

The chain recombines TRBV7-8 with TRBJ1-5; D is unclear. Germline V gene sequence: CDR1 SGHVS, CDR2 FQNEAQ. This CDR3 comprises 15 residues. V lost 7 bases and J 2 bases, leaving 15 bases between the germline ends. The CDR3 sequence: CASTSVGDGNQPQHF. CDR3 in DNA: TGTGCCAGCACCTCGGTGGGCGATGGCAATCAGCCCCAGCATTTT.

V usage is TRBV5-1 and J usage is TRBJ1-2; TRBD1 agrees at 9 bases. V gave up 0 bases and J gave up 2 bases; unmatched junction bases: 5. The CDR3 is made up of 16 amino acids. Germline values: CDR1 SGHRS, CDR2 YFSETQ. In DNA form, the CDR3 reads TGCGCCAGCAGCTTGGAGGGGACAGGGCGAAACTATGGCTACACCTTC. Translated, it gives CASSLEGTGRNYGYTF.

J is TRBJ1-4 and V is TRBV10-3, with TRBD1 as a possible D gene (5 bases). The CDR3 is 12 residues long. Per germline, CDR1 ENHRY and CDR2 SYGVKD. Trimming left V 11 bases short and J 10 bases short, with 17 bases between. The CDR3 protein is CASGDAVGKLFF. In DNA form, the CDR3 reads TGTGCCTCCGGGGACGCGGTCGGAAAACTGTTTTTT.

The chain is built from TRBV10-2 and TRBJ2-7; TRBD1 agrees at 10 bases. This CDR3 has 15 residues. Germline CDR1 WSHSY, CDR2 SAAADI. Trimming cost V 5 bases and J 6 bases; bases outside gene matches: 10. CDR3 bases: TGCGCCAGCAGTTCGGGACAGGGGATCTTGCGCGAGCAGTACTTC. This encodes CASSSGQGILREQYF.

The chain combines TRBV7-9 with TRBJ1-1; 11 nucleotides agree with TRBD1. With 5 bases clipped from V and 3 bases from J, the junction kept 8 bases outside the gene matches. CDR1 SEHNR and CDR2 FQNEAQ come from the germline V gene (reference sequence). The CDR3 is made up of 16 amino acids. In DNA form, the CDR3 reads TGTGCCAGCAGCGCGGACAGGGGGCGCGCGGACACTGAAGCTTTCTTT. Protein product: CASSADRGRADTEAFF.

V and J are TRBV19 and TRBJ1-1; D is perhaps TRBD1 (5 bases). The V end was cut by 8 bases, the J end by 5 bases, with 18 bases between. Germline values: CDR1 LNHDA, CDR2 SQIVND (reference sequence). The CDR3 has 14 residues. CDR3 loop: CASHLQTGGTEAFF. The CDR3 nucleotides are TGTGCCAGTCACCTGCAGACCGGGGGGACTGAAGCTTTCTTT.

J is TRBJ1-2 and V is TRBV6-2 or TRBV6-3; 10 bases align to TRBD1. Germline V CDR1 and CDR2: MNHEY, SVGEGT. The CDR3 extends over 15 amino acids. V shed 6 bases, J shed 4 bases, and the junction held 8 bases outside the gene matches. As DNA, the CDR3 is TGTGCCAGCAGCCAGGGACAGGGGTACCCCTATGGCTACACCTTC. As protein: CASSQGQGYPYGYTF.

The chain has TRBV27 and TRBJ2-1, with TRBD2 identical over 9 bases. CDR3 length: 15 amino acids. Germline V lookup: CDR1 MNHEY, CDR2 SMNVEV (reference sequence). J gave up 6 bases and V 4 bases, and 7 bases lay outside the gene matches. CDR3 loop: CASSSREGGRNEQFF. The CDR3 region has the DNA TGTGCCAGCAGTTCGCGGGAGGGAGGTCGCAATGAGCAGTTCTTC.

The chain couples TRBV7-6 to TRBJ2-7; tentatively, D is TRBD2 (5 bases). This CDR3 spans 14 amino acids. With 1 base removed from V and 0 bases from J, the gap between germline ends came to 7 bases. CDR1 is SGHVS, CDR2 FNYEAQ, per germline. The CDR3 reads CASSLGRSSYEQYF. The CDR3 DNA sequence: TGTGCCAGCAGCTTAGGGAGGAGCTCCTACGAGCAGTACTTC.

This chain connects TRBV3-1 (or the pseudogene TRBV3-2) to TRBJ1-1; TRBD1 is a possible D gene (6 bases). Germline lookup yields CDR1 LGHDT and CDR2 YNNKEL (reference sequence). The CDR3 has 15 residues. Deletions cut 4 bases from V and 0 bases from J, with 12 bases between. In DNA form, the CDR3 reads TGTGCCAGCAGCCCTTATGACAGGATGAACACTGAAGCTTTCTTT. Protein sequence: CASSPYDRMNTEAFF.